This T cell receptor (beta chain) was identified in a study of identical twins. Study-wide results and caveats: Some out-of-frame alpha sequences were shared by twins, and these showed excess low generation probability. Clonotypes of the beta chain that were abundant in cord blood carried fewer insertions (memory repertoires showed none).

TCRdb reanalysed the 5' RACE reads using MiXCR and keeps one entry per CDR3 protein. Of about 200,000 distinct CDR3 sequences in the sample, less than 20% were seen once. Between the trimmed V and J ends, which lost 3 bases and 5 bases, there was a span of 17 bases. The V gene's germline CDR1 is GTSNPN and CDR2 SVGIG (reference sequence). This CDR3 spans 14 amino acids. Of note for this clonotype: Its matching antigen is unknown.

The sample was also linked to a second study, of T cells expressing NK-cell markers. That work states: Sorted CD3+CD56+NKG2C+, CD3+CD56+NKG2C- and CD3+CD56-NKG2C+ T cells supplied TCR beta repertoires. HCMV specificity was not established for the expanded NKG2C+ T cell clones.

This TCR was recovered from a woman under 30 in good health. The sequenced sample consisted of CD8+ T cells sorted from blood. This chain links TRBV30 with TRBJ2-7; D unclear. CDR3 in DNA: TGTGCCTGGAGCGGTCGGCTCCGCGGAGACGAGCAGTACTTC. It specifies CAWSGRLRGDEQYF.